The present T cell receptor beta chain was sequenced within a study of human T cells and chemical hapten exposure. Whole-study findings and limits: Among TCRs, those above 1 in 1000 frequency were unaffected by DPC sensitization.

This clonotype came up many times. What it binds is not known. From the RACE reads, TCRdb called clonotypes with MiXCR, one entry per CDR3 protein. Here the sample spans around 99,000 distinct CDR3 sequences, roughly a tenth being singletons. Deletions cut 6 bases from V and 5 bases from J, with 16 bases between. In germline, CDR1 is SGHVS, CDR2 FNYEAQ. CDR3 size: 14 residues. Time point defined: patch test 2, 6 weeks after DPC sensitization. Described treatment: therapeutic diphenylcyclopropenone sensitization with weekly scalp DPC. The chain recombines TRBV7-6 with TRBJ2-5, with a possible D match to TRBD2 (5 bases). The TCR comes from a woman aged 40-49 years with alopecia areata. Some clones in this sample may be carry-over from other donors' samples. The sample consisted of whole blood, taken in connection with sensitization to the hapten diphenylcyclopropenone (DPC). CDR3 in DNA: TGTGCCAGCAGTAAAATCGCCCCGGGGGAGACCCAGTACTTC. Its translation is CASSKIAPGETQYF.